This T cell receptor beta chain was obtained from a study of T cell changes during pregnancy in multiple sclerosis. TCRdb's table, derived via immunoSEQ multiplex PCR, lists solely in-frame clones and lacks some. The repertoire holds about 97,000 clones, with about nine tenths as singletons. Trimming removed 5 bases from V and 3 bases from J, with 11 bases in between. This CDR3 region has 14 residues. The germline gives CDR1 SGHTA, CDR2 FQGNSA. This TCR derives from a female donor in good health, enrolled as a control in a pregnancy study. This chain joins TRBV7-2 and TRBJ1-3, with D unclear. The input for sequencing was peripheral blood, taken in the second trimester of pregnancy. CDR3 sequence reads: CASSPNGGGNTIYF. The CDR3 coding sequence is TGTGCCAGCAGCCCGAACGGAGGTGGAAACACCATATATTTT. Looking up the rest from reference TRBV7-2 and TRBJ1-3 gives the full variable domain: GAGVSQSPSNKVTEKGKDVELRCDPISGHTALYWYRQSLGQGLEFLIYFQGNSAPDKSGLPSDRFSAERTGGSVSTLTIQRTQQEDSAVYLCASSPNGGGNTIYFGEGSWLTVV.